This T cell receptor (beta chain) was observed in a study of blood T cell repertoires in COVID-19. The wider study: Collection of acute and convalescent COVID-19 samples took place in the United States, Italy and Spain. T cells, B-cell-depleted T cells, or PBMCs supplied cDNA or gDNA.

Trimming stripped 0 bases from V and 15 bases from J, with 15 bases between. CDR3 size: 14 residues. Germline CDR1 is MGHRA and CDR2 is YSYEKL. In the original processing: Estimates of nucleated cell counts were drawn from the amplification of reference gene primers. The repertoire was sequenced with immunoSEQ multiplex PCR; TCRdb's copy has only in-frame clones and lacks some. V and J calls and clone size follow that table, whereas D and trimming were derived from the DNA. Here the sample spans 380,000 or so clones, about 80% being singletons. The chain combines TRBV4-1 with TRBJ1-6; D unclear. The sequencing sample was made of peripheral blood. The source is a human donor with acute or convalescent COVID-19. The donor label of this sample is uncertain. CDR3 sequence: CASSQETLGGDLHF. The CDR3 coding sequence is TGCGCCAGCAGCCAAGAGACCCTGGGAGGAGACCTCCACTTT.